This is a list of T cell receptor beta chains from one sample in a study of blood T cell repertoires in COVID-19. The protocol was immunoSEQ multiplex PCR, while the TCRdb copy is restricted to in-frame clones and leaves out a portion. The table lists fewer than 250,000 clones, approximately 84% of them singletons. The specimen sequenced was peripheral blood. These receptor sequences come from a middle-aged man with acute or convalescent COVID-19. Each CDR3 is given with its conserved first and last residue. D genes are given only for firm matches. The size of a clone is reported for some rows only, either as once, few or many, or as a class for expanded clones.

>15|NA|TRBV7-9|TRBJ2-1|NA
TGTGCCAGCAGCTTAGCCCGGAGCTCCTACAATGAGCAGTTCTTC
CASSLARSSYNEQFF
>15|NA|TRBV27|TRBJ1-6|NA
TGTGCCAGCAGTATCTCGGGGTCAGGTACTTCACCCCTCCACTTT
CASSISGSGTSPLHF
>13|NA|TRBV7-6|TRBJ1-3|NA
TGTGCCAGCAGCATCGGACTGGGAAACACCATATATTTT
CASSIGLGNTIYF
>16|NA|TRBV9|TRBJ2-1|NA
TGTGCCAGCAGTTTCGATCAGGGGAGCTCCTACAATGAGCAGTTCTTC
CASSFDQGSSYNEQFF
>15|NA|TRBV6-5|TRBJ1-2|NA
TGTGCCAGCAGTTACTCAGCCAGGGTACACGGTGGCTACACCTTC
CASSYSARVHGGYTF
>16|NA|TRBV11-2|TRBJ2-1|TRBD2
TGTGCCAGCAGCTTGGAGCTAGCGGGACCCGGCAATGAGCAGTTCTTC
CASSLELAGPGNEQFF
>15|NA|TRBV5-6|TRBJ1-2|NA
TGTGCCAGCAGCTTGTCATCCGGGATTTTCTATGGCTACACCTTC
CASSLSSGIFYGYTF
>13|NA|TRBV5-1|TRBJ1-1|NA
TGCGCCAGCAGCGCGGACAAGGGTACTGAAGCTTTCTTT
CASSADKGTEAFF
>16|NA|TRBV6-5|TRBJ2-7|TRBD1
TGTGCCAGCAGTTACTCGTACGGCAGGGGGACCTACGAGCAGTACTTC
CASSYSYGRGTYEQYF
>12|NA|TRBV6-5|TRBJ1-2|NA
TGTGCCAGCAGTCCCGCCGAGAGTGGCTACACCTTC
CASSPAESGYTF
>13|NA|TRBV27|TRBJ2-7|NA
TGTGCCAGCAGTTTGAACAGGGAGATCGAGCAGTACTTC
CASSLNREIEQYF
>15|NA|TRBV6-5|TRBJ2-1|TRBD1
TGTGCCAGCAGTTCCAGGGGGTCCTCCTACAATGAGCAGTTCTTC
CASSSRGSSYNEQFF
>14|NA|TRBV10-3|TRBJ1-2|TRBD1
TGTGCCATCAGCGGGACAGGTAGAACCTATGGCTACACCTTC
CAISGTGRTYGYTF
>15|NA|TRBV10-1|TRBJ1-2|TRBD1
TGCGCCAGCAGTGGCCCGGGACAGGGAAACTATGGCTACACCTTC
CASSGPGQGNYGYTF
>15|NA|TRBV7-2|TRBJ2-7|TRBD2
TGTGCCAGCAGCCGGGGGGTCAGCGGGGGTCTCGAGCAGTACTTC
CASSRGVSGGLEQYF
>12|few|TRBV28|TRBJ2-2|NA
TGTGCCAGCAGACAGGGTGCCGGGGAGCTGTTTTTT
CASRQGAGELFF
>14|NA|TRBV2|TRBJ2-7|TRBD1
TGTGCCAGCTTAAGGACAGGGGCTTCCTACGAGCAGTACTTC
CASLRTGASYEQYF
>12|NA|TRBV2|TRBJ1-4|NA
TGTGCCAGCAGTCGGGGTAATGAAAAACTGTTTTTT
CASSRGNEKLFF
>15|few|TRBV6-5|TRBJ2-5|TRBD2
TGTGCCAGCAGTTTGAGCGGGAGGGCCCCGGAGACCCAGTACTTC
CASSLSGRAPETQYF
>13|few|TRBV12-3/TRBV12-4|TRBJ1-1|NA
TGTGCCAGCAGTTTTGGGGGGGACACTGAAGCTTTCTTT
CASSFGGDTEAFF
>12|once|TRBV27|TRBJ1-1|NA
TGTGCCTCCGATTCCAGGAACACTGAAGCTTTCTTT
CASDSRNTEAFF
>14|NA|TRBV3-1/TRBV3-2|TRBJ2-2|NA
TGTGCCAGCAGCCAAGGCGGGGGCTCCGGGGAGCTGTTTTTT
CASSQGGGSGELFF
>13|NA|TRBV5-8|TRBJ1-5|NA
TGTGCCAGCATACTCGGGAACAATCAGCCCCAGCATTTT
CASILGNNQPQHF
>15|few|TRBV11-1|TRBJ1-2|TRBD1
TGTGCCAGCAGCTTATCGACAGGGGAAAACTATGGCTACACCTTC
CASSLSTGENYGYTF
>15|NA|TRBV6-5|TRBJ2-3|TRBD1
TGTGCCAGCAGTCTGGCCGGGACAGTGACAGATACGCAGTATTTT
CASSLAGTVTDTQYF
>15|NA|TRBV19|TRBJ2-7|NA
TGTGCCAGTAGTATAGAACCCCTTGGACTCTACGAGCAGTACTTC
CASSIEPLGLYEQYF
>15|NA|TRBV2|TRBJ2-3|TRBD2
TGTGCCAGCGGTTTACTAGCGGAGTACACAGATACGCAGTATTTT
CASGLLAEYTDTQYF